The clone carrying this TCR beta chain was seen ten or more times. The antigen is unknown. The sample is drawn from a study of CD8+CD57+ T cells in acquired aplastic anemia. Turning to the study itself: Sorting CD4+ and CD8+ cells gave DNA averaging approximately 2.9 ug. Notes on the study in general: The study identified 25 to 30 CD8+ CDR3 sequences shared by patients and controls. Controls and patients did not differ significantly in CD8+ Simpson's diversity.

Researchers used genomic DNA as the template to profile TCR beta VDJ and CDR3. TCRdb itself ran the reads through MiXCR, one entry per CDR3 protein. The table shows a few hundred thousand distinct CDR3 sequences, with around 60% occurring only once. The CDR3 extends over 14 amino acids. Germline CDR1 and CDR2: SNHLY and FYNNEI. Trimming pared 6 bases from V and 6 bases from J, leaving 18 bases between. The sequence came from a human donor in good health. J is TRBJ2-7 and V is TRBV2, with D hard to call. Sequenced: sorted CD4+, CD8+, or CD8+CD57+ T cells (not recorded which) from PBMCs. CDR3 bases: TGTGCCAGCAGAATTTTACAGTCACACCCCGAGCAGTACTTC. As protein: CASRILQSHPEQYF.